Below, 2 T cell receptor beta chains from the same sample are listed, as sequenced in a study of response to subunit inactivated influenza vaccine. Via MiXCR, TCRdb re-called the RT-PCR reads, giving one row per CDR3 protein. Among 800,000 to 1,000,000 distinct CDR3 sequences listed, 21% were seen once. Material: PBMCs from blood, obtained more than 4 days after vaccination. The origin of the receptors is a man aged 45-65 years who received an inactivated influenza vaccine.

V is TRBV5-4 and J is TRBJ2-5, with D perhaps given as TRBD1 or TRBD2 (5 bases each). Germline CDR1 and CDR2: SGHNT and YYREEE (reference sequence). The V end lost 4 bases, the J end lost 4 bases, and 20 bases lay between the germline ends. The CDR3 sequence is 16 residues long. CDR3 nucleotide sequence: TGTGCCAGCAGCCCGGGAACAGGACCGGCAGGAGAGACCCAGTACTTC. Its protein product is CASSPGTGPAGETQYF.

As concerns this clonotype: Just one base apart from a much larger clone, this may be a read error. The V gene is TRBV20-1, the J gene TRBJ2-2; 11 bases are shared with TRBD2. The germline V gene encodes CDR1 DFQATT and CDR2 SNEGSKA (reference sequence). This CDR3 is built from 16 residues. The CDR3 DNA is TGCTGTGCCAGACTAGCGGGACATCTGAACACCGGGGAGCTGTTTTTT. This translates into CCARLAGHLNTGELFF.